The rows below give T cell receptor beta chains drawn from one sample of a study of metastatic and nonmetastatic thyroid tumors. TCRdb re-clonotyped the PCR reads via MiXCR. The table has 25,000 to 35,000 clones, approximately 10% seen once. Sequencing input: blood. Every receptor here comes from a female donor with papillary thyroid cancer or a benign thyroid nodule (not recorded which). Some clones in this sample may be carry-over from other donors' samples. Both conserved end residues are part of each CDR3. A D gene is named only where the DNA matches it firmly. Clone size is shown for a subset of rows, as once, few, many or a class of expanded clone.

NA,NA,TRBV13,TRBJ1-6,TGTGCCAGCAGCTTGTCATCGGGGGACCTCCACTTT,CASSLSSGDLHF
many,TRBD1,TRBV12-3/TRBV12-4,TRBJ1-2,TGTGCCAGCAGTGGACAGGGGGCGAATGGCTACACCTTC,CASSGQGANGYTF
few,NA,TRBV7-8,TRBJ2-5,TGTGCCAGCAGCTTAGCCTATTCTGCAGGGGACGAGACCCAGTACTTC,CASSLAYSAGDETQYF
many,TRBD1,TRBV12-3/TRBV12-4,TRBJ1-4,TGTGCCAGCAGCCTGACAGGGACTAATGAAAAACTGTTTTTT,CASSLTGTNEKLFF
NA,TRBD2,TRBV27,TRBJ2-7,TGTGCCAGCAGGTGGACTAGCGGGAGTTCCTACGAGCGGTACTTC,CASRWTSGSSYERYF
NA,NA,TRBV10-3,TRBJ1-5,TGTGCCATCAGTGACAGCAATCAGCCCCAGCATTTT,CAISDSNQPQHF
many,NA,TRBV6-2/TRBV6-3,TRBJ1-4,TGTGCCAGCAGCCCACCGATCGGGTATAATGAAAAACTGTTTTTT,CASSPPIGYNEKLFF
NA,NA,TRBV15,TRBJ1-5,TGTGCCACCAGCAGAGTAAGGTCGGGGGAGCCCCAGCATTTT,CATSRVRSGEPQHF
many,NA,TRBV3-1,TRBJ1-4,TGTGCCAGCAGCCAAGAGTTGGGAGGGGAAAAACTGTTTTTT,CASSQELGGEKLFF
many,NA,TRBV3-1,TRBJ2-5,TGTGCCAGCAGCCGTGGGGACACACAAGAGACCCAGTACTTC,CASSRGDTQETQYF
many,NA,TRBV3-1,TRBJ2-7,TGTGCCAGCAGCTTCCCCTCTCTAAGAGACGACGAGCAGTACTTC,CASSFPSLRDDEQYF
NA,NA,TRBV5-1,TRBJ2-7,TGCGCCAGCGGTTTTTCAGGGGGGTACGAGCAGTACTTC,CASGFSGGYEQYF
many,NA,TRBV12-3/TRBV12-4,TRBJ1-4,TGTGCCAGCACCTTGGGCCAGCTTGCAACTAATGAAAAACTGTTTTTT,CASTLGQLATNEKLFF
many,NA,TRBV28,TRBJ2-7,TGTGCCAGCATCGACCCCCGCCGCTACGAGCAGTACTTC,CASIDPRRYEQYF
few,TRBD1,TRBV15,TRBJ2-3,TGTGCCACCAGCAGAGGGGGGACAGGGAACACAGATACGCAGTATTTT,CATSRGGTGNTDTQYF
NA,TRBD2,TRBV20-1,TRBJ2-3,TGCAGTGCTAGACTAGCGGCCACAGATACGCAGTATTTT,CSARLAATDTQYF
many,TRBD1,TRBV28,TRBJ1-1,TGTGCCAGCAGTTTTCCACAGGGGACGAACACTGAAGCTTTCTTT,CASSFPQGTNTEAFF
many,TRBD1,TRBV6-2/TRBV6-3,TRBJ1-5,TGTGCCAGCAGGGTTCCCGGGACAGCTAGCAATCAGCCCCAGCATTTT,CASRVPGTASNQPQHF
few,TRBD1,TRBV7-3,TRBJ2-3,TGTGCCAGCAGCTCTCGCGGTACAGGGGGCACAGATACGCAGTATTTC,CASSSRGTGGTDTQYF
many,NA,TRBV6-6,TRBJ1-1,TGTGCCAGCAGTTACCGGGGGGTGAGCACTGAAGCTTTCTTT,CASSYRGVSTEAFF
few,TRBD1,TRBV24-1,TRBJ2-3,TGTGCCACCAGTGATTTTAGGACAGGGGTAGATACGCAGTATTTT,CATSDFRTGVDTQYF
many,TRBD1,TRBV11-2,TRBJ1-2,TGTGCCAACAAAACAGAGAGGGGACAGGGGAGCTATGGCTACACCTTC,CANKTERGQGSYGYTF
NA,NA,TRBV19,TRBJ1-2,TGTGCCAGTAAAGATCAACAGAGCAACTATGGCTGCACATTC,CASKDQQSNYGCTF
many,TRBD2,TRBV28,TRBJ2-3,TGTGCCAGCAACGAAGCGGGAGCCAAAGATACGCAGTATTTT,CASNEAGAKDTQYF
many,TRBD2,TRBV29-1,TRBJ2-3,TGCAGCGGAGGGACTAGGTCCACAGATACGCAGTATTTT,CSGGTRSTDTQYF
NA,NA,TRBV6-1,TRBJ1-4,TGTGCCAGCAGCCCCAGACAGACAACTAATGAAAAACTGTTGTTT,CASSPRQTTNEKLLF
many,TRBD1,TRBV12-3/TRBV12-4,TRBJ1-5,TGTGCCAGCAGTAGCGACAGGGATAGCAATCAGCCCCAGCATTTT,CASSSDRDSNQPQHF
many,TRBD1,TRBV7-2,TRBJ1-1,TGTGCCAGCAGCTTAGTGATGCCGGGACAGAGAAACCTGAACACTGAAGCTTTCTTT,CASSLVMPGQRNLNTEAFF
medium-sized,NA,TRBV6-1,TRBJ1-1,TGTGCCAGCGGATGGGGTAGAAACACTGAAGCTTTCTTT,CASGWGRNTEAFF
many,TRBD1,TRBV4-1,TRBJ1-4,TGCGCCAGCAGCCCGGACAGGCCGCTAGAAATCGGGTACAATGAAAAACTGTTTTTT,CASSPDRPLEIGYNEKLFF
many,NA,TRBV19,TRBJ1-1,TGTGCCAGTAGTATAACAGGGATGACTGAAGCTTTCTTT,CASSITGMTEAFF
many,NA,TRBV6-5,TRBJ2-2,TGTGCCAGCAGTTACTCGATTCCAGGGAGTTGGACCGGGGAGCTGTTTTTT,CASSYSIPGSWTGELFF
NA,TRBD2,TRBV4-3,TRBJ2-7,TGCGCCAGCAGCCCAGGGACAGGACTAGCGGGAGTTTACGAGCAGTACTTC,CASSPGTGLAGVYEQYF
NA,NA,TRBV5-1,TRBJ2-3,TGCGCCAGCGGAGGGGGAGCAGGGACAAATACGCAGTATTTT,CASGGGAGTNTQYF
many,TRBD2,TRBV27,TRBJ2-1,TGTGCCAGCAGTCTGCGACTAGCGGGAGGGCCGGGTGAGCAGCTCTTC,CASSLRLAGGPGEQLF
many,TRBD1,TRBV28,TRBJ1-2,TGTGCCAGCAGTCGCTCCGGGACAGTTAACTATGGCTACACCTTC,CASSRSGTVNYGYTF
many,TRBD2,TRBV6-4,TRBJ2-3,TGTGCCAGCAGCCCTAGCGGGAGTGGGGTAGATACGCAGTATTTT,CASSPSGSGVDTQYF
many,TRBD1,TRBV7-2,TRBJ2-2,TGTGCCAGCAGCCTCATGGGACAGGCGGCCGGGGAGCTGTTTTTT,CASSLMGQAAGELFF
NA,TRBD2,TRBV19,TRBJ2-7,TGTGCCAGTAGTATGGGACTAGCGGGAGACGAGCAGTACTTC,CASSMGLAGDEQYF
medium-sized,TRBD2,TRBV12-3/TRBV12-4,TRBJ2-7,TGTGCCAGCAGTCCCGGGACTAGCGGAACCTACGAGCAGTACTTC,CASSPGTSGTYEQYF
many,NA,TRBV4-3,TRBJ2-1,TGCGCCAGCAGCCTTACTACGGGATACAATGAGCAGTTCTTC,CASSLTTGYNEQFF
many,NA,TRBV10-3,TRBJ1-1,TGTGCCATCAGTTCCTCCTCGGCTCGGATGAACACTGAAGCTTTCTTT,CAISSSSARMNTEAFF
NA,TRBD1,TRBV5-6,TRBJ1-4,TGTGCCAGCAGGAGACAGGGGAGGGAAAAACTGTTTTTT,CASRRQGREKLFF
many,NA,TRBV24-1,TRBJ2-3,TGTGCCACCAGTGATTTCTCCCGGGGTGGAAGCACAGATACGCAGTATTTT,CATSDFSRGGSTDTQYF
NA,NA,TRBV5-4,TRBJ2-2,TGTGCCTGCGCTGGGACCGTCGAGAACACCGGGGAGCTGTTTTTT,CACAGTVENTGELFF
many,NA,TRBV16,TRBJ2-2,TGTGCCAGCAGCCAACCCGGGACCGGGGAGCTGTTTTTT,CASSQPGTGELFF
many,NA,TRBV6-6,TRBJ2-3,TGTGCCAGCAGTTACCAAGTGACAGATACGCAGTATTTT,CASSYQVTDTQYF
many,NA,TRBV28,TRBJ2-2,TGTGCCAGCAGTTTATGGGGACGGTCGAACACCGGGGAGCTGTTTTTT,CASSLWGRSNTGELFF
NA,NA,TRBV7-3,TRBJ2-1,TGTGCCAGCAGCTTGGGTATGGATGAGCAGTTCTTC,CASSLGMDEQFF
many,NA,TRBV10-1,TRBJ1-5,TGCGCCAGCAGTGAGTCGGGAGGGAGAGCGTCTAATCAGCCCCAGCATTTT,CASSESGGRASNQPQHF
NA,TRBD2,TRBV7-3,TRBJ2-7,TGTGCCAGCAGCTTGACTAGCAGGAGTTTGGAGCAGTACTTC,CASSLTSRSLEQYF
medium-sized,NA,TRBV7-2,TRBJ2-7,TGTGCCAGCAGCACAGGCTCCTACGAGCAGTACTTC,CASSTGSYEQYF
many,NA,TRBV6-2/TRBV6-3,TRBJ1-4,TGTGCCAGCAGTTATCTCTTCGACGGCATTAATGAAAAACTGTTTTTT,CASSYLFDGINEKLFF
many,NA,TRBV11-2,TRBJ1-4,TGTGCCAGCAGCCTCCGGGGGGCCTTTAATGAAAAACTGTTTTTT,CASSLRGAFNEKLFF